What follows are 18 T cell receptor beta chains derived from one specimen sequenced in a study of early T cells in non-severe SARS-CoV-2 infection. TCRdb independently ran MiXCR on the 5' RACE reads; one entry per CDR3 protein. The sample shows around 110,000 distinct CDR3 sequences, more than 9.5% of them seen only once. The sequencing sample was made of whole blood. These receptors were collected from an adult who was a healthcare worker with PCR-confirmed SARS-CoV-2 infection or an uninfected control (not recorded which).

This rearrangement joins TRBV20-1 to TRBJ2-4, with D maybe TRBD2 (5 bases). CDR1 and CDR2 from the germline V gene are DFQATT and SNEGSKA (reference sequence). CDR3 size: 15 residues. With 3 bases removed from V and 1 base from J, the gap between germline ends came to 13 bases. This CDR3 is CSASLAGRAKNIQYF. The DNA for the CDR3 is TGCAGTGCTAGTCTCGCGGGTCGGGCCAAAAACATTCAGTACTTC.

This clonotype was seen many times. This chain uses TRBV7-2 with TRBJ2-7, with 14 bases identical to TRBD2. Germline-derived CDR1 and CDR2 are SGHTA and FQGNSA. V lost 1 base, J lost 7 bases, and 6 bases stayed unmatched. This CDR3 comprises 16 residues. CDR3 bases: TGTGCCAGCAGCTTAGGGGGGACTAGCGGGAGTAATGAGCAGTACTTC. This encodes CASSLGGTSGSNEQYF.

On this clonotype itself: The CDR3 carries no conserved terminal phenylalanine or tryptophan, so it likely arises from a read error. It is unclear where the CDR3 begins or ends on the DNA, so no DNA is shown, and the CDR3 is as TCRdb lists it. The chain employs TRBV12-3 or TRBV12-4 and TRBJ1-1; no check of the table's D call, TRBD1, against the DNA was made. The CDR3 length is 11 residues, termini included. CDR3 protein: CASSLGAGLSL.

The genes are TRBV27 and TRBJ1-3; 8 positions match TRBD1. CDR1 is MNHEY, CDR2 SMNVEV, per germline (reference sequence). After removal of 3 bases from V and 1 base from J, the junction contained 2 bases not matched to a gene. The CDR3 runs to 15 residues. The CDR3 spells CASSFQGASGNTIYF. Written as DNA, the CDR3 is TGTGCCAGCAGTTTTCAGGGGGCGTCTGGAAACACCATATATTTT.

The V gene is TRBV7-2, the J gene TRBJ2-7, with 7 bases identical to TRBD1. Germline assignment: CDR1 SGHTA and CDR2 FQGNSA. V dropped 5 bases and J dropped 6; count of bases not matched to a gene: 10. The CDR3 has 14 amino acids. In nucleotides, the CDR3 is TGTGCCAGCAGCAACCGACAGGGAAGCGGCGAGCAGTACTTC. Translating it yields CASSNRQGSGEQYF.

This clonotype occurred a few times. This chain links TRBV19 with TRBJ2-1, with 14 bases aligning to TRBD2. Germline values: CDR1 LNHDA, CDR2 SQIVND (reference sequence). V lost 4 bases and J lost 8; bases outside the gene matches: 7. The CDR3 loop spans 16 amino acids. CDR3 sequence reads: CASSKTSGRAVYEQFF. DNA for the CDR3: TGTGCCAGTAGTAAGACTAGCGGGAGGGCCGTGTATGAGCAGTTCTTC. The full variable domain, completed using reference TRBV19 and TRBJ2-1, is DGGITQSPKYLFRKEGQNVTLSCEQNLNHDAMYWYRQDPGQGLRLIYYSQIVNDFQKGDIAEGYSVSREKKESFPLTVTSAQKNPTAFYLCASSKTSGRAVYEQFFGPGTRLTVL.

This chain joins TRBV3-1 and TRBJ1-6; D is perhaps TRBD1 (5 bases). The CDR3 has 13 amino acids. Between the trimmed V and J ends, which lost 4 bases and 7 bases, there was a span of 8 bases. Germline values: CDR1 LGHDT, CDR2 YNNKEL (reference sequence). CDR3 DNA: TGTGCCAGCAGCCCCACAGGAAATTCACCCCTCCACTTT. Protein product: CASSPTGNSPLHF.

In its sample, this clonotype was seen a few times. An end of the junction does not agree with germline; a read error may underlie this. This CDR3 is CASSLRPSRNPGELFF. For the CDR3, the DNA is TGTGCCAGCAGCTTACGTCCTAGCCGGAACCCCGGGGAGCTGTTTTTT. The V call is TRBV7-2, the J call TRBJ2-2; D might be TRBD2 (5 bases). The CDR3 has 16 residues. Germline CDR1 SGHTA, CDR2 FQGNSA. Combining the CDR3 with reference TRBV7-2 and TRBJ2-2 gives the whole variable domain GAGVSQSPSNKVTEKGKDVELRCDPISGHTALYWYRQSLGQGLEFLIYFQGNSAPDKSGLPSDRFSAERTGGSVSTLTIQRTQQEDSAVYLCASSLRPSRNPGELFFGEGSRLTVL.

This clonotype was picked up a small number of times. The chain couples TRBV20-1 to TRBJ2-3; perhaps TRBD2 as D (6 bases). Trimming shortened V by 5 bases and J by 2 bases, and 14 bases separated the two germline ends. Per the germline V gene, CDR1 is DFQATT and CDR2 is SNEGSKA (reference sequence). The CDR3 sequence is 14 residues long. The CDR3 sequence: CSAREAGTTDTQYF. The CDR3 DNA is TGCAGTGCTCGGGAAGCGGGTACCACAGATACGCAGTATTTT.

The J gene is TRBJ2-2, the V gene TRBV5-1; D unclear. V was trimmed by 1 base and J by 0 bases, leaving 4 bases between them. Germline lookup yields CDR1 SGHRS and CDR2 YFSETQ. The CDR3 is 14 amino acids. The DNA for the CDR3 is TGCGCCAGCAGCTTGCATCCGAACACCGGGGAGCTGTTTTTT. It encodes CASSLHPNTGELFF.

This clonotype was recorded many times. V usage is TRBV7-8 and J usage is TRBJ1-1; D might be TRBD1 (5 bases). Germline assignment: CDR1 SGHVS and CDR2 FQNEAQ. Trimming shortened V by 5 bases and J by 0 bases, and 10 bases separated the two germline ends. The CDR3 loop spans 14 amino acids. CDR3 in DNA: TGTGCCAGCAGCCCCCACAGGTTGAACACTGAAGCTTTCTTT. Its translation is CASSPHRLNTEAFF. The full variable domain, in which reference TRBV7-8 and TRBJ1-1 provide the parts outside the CDR3, is GAGVSQSPRYKVAKRGQDVALRCDPISGHVSLFWYQQALGQGPEFLTYFQNEAQLDKSGLPSDRFFAERPEGSVSTLKIQRTQQEDSAVYLCASSPHRLNTEAFFGQGTRLTVV.

The V and J genes are TRBV3-2 and TRBJ2-3; the table's D call, TRBD2, was not checked against the DNA. TRBV3-2 is described as a pseudogene. CDR3 length equals 19 residues. CDR3 sequence: CASSQDLAGAGSIPDTQYF. DNA of the CDR3: TGTGCCAGCAGCCAAGATCTTGCCGGAGCGGGATCGATCCCAGATACGCAGTATTTT.

This clonotype was detected only a few times. The chain links TRBV7-9 to TRBJ1-1; D gene unclear. V was pared by 5 bases and J by 0 bases, with 13 bases between. Germline CDR1 SEHNR, CDR2 FQNEAQ (reference sequence). CDR3 length: 15 residues. CDR3 region: CASSRGGAVNTEAFF. The CDR3 DNA is TGTGCCAGCAGCCGCGGTGGCGCAGTGAACACTGAAGCTTTCTTT.

This clonotype showed up just a few times. J is TRBJ2-1 and V is TRBV7-3; tentative D call: TRBD1 (6 bases). V dropped 0 bases and J dropped 2 bases, with 14 bases sitting between them. CDR3 length: 17 amino acids. Germline assignment: CDR1 SGHTA and CDR2 FQGTGA. The CDR3 protein is CASSLTGGGRAYNEQFF. CDR3 in DNA: TGTGCCAGCAGCTTAACTGGGGGCGGGCGGGCCTACAATGAGCAGTTCTTC.

V and J are TRBV6-6 and TRBJ2-7; tentatively, D is TRBD2 (6 bases). This CDR3 has 11 amino acids. Trimming took 6 bases from V and 7 from J, leaving 10 bases between them. CDR1 MNHNY and CDR2 SVGAGI come from the germline V gene (reference sequence). CDR3 protein: CASRGGSEQYF. The CDR3 DNA is TGTGCCAGCAGGGGAGGCTCTGAGCAGTACTTC.

In its sample, this clonotype was seen many times. CDR3 amino acids: CASSYDGVYEQYF. In DNA, the CDR3 is TGTGCCAGCAGTTACGACGGGGTCTACGAGCAGTACTTC. The chain links TRBV6-2 or TRBV6-3 to TRBJ2-7; a weak D match, TRBD2 (5 bases). The V end was cut by 2 bases, the J end by 3 bases, with 8 bases between. CDR1 is MNHEY and CDR2 is SVGEGT in the germline V gene. This CDR3 has 13 amino acids.

This clonotype showed up many times. The rearrangement uses TRBV12-3 or TRBV12-4 and TRBJ2-3; possible D gene TRBD2, 6 bases. V dropped 5 bases and J dropped 8 bases, with 11 bases sitting between them. The CDR3 contains 12 residues. CDR3 in amino acids: CASSLGTSTQYF. CDR3 DNA: TGTGCCAGCAGTCTTGGGACTTCTACGCAGTATTTT.

The J gene is TRBJ2-7, the V gene TRBV27; D gene uncertain. V was clipped by 8 bases and J by 3 bases, with 14 bases between them. Germline V lookup: CDR1 MNHEY, CDR2 SMNVEV (reference sequence). This CDR3 spans 13 amino acids. The CDR3: CASRIRKHYEQYF. The CDR3 DNA reads as TGTGCCAGCCGAATTCGGAAACACTACGAGCAGTACTTC.